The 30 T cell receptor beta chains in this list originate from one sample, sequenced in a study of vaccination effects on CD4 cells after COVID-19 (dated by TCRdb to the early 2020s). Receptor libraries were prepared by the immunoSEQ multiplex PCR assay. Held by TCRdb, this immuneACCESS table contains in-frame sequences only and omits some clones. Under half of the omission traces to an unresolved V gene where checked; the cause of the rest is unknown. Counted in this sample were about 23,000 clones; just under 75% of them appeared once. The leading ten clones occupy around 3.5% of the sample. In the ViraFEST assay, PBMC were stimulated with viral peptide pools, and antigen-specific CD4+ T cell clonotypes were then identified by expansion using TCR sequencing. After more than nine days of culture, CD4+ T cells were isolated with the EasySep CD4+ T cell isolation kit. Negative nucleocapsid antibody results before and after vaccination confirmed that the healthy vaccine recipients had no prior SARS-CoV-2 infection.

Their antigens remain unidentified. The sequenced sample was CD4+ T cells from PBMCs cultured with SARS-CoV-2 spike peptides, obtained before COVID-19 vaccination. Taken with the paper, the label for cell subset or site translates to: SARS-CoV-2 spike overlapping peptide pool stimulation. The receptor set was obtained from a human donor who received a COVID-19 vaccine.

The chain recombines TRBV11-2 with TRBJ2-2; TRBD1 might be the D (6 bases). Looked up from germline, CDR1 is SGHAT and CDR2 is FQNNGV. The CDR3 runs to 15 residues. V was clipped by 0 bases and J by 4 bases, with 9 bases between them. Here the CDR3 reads CASSLEQGFTGELFF. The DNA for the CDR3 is TGTGCCAGCAGCTTAGAACAGGGATTCACCGGGGAGCTGTTTTTT.

The CDR3 nucleotides read TGTGCCAGCAGTAAAGACAGGGCGGGGACCGGGGAGCTGTTTTTT. It encodes CASSKDRAGTGELFF. V is TRBV6-2 or TRBV6-3 and J is TRBJ2-2; perhaps TRBD1 as D (7 bases). Germline CDR1 is MNHEY and CDR2 is SVGEGT. V was shortened by 5 bases and J by 5 bases, with 15 bases between the two germline ends. This CDR3 comprises 15 residues.

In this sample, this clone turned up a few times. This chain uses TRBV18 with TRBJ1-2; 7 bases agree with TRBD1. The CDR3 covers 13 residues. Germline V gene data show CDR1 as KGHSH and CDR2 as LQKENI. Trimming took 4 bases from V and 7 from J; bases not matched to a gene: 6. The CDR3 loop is CASSQGQEGGYTF. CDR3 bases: TGTGCCAGCTCACAAGGACAGGAGGGTGGCTACACCTTC.

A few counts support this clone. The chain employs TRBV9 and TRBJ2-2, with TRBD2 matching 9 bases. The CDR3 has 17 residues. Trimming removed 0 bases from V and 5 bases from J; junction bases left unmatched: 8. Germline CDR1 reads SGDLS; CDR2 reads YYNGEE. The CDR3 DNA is TGTGCCAGCAGCGTAGGGCTTAGCGGGAGTACTACCGGGGAGCTGTTTTTT. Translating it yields CASSVGLSGSTTGELFF. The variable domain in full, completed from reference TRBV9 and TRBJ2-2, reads DSGVTQTPKHLITATGQRVTLRCSPRSGDLSVYWYQQSLDQGLQFLIQYYNGEERAKGNILERFSAQQFPDLHSELNLSSLELGDSALYFCASSVGLSGSTTGELFFGEGSRLTVL.

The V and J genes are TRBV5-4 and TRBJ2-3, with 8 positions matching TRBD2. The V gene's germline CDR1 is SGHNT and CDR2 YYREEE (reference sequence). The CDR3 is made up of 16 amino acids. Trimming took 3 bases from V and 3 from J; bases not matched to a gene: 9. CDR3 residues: CASSSLLLADTDTQYF. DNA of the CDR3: TGTGCCAGCAGCTCCCTCTTACTAGCGGATACAGATACGCAGTATTTT.

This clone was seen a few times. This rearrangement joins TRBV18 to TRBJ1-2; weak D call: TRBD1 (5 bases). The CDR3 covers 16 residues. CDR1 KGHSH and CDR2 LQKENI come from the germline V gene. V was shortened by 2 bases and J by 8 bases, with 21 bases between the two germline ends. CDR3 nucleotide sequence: TGTGCCAGCTCACCAGAAATGGTCCGTGGGGGTGGCGGCTACACCTTC. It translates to CASSPEMVRGGGGYTF.

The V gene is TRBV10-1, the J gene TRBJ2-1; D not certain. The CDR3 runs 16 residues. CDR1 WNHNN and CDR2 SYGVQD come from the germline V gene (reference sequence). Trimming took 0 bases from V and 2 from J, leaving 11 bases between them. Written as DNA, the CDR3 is TGCGCCAGCAGTGAGTCTGGTAGGCCCCCCTACAATGAGCAGTTCTTC. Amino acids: CASSESGRPPYNEQFF.

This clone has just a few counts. CDR3 coding DNA: TGTGCCAGCAGCCGAGACAGGCAGTCCGAGCAGTACTTC. It specifies CASSRDRQSEQYF. The chain uses TRBV5-4 and TRBJ2-7; a possible D gene is TRBD1 (6 bases). CDR3 length: 13 amino acids. The ends were cut back, 4 bases at V and 6 bases at J, with 14 bases in the middle. Germline assignment: CDR1 SGHNT and CDR2 YYREEE (reference sequence).

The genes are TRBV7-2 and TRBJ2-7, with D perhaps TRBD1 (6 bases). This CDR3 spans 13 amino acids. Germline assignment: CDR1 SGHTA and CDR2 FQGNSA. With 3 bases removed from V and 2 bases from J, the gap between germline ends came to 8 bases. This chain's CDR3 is CASSFRGTYEQYF. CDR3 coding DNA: TGTGCCAGCAGCTTCAGGGGTACCTACGAGCAGTACTTC. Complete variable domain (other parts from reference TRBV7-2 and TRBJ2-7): GAGVSQSPSNKVTEKGKDVELRCDPISGHTALYWYRQSLGQGLEFLIYFQGNSAPDKSGLPSDRFSAERTGGSVSTLTIQRTQQEDSAVYLCASSFRGTYEQYFGPGTRLTVT.

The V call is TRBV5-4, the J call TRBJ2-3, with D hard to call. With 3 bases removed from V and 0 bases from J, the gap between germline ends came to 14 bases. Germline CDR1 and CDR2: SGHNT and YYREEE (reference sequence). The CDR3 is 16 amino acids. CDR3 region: CASSWATGSSTDTQYF. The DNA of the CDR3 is TGTGCCAGCAGCTGGGCGACTGGATCAAGCACAGATACGCAGTATTTT.

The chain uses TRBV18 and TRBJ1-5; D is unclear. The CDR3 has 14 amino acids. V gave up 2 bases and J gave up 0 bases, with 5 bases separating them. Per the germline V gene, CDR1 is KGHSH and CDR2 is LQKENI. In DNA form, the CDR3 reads TGTGCCAGCTCACCAGGGAATAGCAATCAGCCCCAGCATTTT. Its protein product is CASSPGNSNQPQHF. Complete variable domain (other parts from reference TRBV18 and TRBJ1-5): NAGVMQNPRHLVRRRGQEARLRCSPMKGHSHVYWYRQLPEEGLKFMVYLQKENIIDESGMPKERFSAEFPKEGPSILRIQQVVRGDSAAYFCASSPGNSNQPQHFGDGTRLSIL.

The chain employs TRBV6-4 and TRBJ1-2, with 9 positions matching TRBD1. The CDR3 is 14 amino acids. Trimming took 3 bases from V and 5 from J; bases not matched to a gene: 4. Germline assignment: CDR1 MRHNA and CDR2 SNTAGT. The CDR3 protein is CASSDPGQGYGYTF. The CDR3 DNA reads TGTGCCAGCAGTGATCCGGGACAGGGTTATGGCTACACCTTC.

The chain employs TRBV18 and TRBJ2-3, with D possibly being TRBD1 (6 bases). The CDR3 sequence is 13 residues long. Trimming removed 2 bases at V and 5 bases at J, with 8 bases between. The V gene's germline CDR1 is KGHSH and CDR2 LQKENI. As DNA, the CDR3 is TGTGCCAGCTCACCATCGACAGGAGATACGCAGTATTTT. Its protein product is CASSPSTGDTQYF.

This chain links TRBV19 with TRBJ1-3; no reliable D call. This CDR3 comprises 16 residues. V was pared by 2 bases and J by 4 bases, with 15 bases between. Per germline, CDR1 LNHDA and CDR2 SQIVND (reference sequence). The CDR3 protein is CASSISWRVGGNTIYF. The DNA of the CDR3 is TGTGCCAGTAGTATATCCTGGAGGGTTGGAGGAAACACCATATATTTT.

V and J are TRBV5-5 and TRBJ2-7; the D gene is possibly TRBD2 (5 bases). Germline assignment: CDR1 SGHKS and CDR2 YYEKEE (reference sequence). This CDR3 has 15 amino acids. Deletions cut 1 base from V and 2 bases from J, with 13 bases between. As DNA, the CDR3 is TGTGCCAGCAGCTTGTTCGGCGGGCCGACCTACGAGCAGTACTTC. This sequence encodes CASSLFGGPTYEQYF.

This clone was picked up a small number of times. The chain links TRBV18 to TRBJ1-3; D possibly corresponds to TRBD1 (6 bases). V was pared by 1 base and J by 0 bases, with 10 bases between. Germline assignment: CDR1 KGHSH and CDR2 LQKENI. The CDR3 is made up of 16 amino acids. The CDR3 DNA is TGTGCCAGCTCACCACTTGCGGACAGCTCTGGAAACACCATATATTTT. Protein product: CASSPLADSSGNTIYF.

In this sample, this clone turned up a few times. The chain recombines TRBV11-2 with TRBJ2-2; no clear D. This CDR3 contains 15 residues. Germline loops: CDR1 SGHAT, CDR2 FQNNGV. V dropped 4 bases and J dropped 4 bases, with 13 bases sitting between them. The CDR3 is CASSSRRSPTGELFF. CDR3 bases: TGTGCCAGCAGCTCCCGTCGGAGCCCCACCGGGGAGCTGTTTTTT.

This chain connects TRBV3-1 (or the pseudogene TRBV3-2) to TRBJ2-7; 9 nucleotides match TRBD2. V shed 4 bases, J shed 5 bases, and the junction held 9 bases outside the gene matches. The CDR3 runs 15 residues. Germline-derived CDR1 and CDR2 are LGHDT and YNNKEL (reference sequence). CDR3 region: CASSRLAGIRNEQYF. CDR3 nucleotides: TGTGCCAGCAGCCGGCTAGCGGGAATTCGGAACGAGCAGTACTTC.

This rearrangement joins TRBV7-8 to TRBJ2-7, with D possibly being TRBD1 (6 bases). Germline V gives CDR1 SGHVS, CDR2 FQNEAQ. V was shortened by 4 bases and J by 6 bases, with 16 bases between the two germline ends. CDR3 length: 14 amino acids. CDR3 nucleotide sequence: TGTGCCAGCAGCTCCAGACAGGAGTCCGGCGAGCAGTACTTC. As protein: CASSSRQESGEQYF.

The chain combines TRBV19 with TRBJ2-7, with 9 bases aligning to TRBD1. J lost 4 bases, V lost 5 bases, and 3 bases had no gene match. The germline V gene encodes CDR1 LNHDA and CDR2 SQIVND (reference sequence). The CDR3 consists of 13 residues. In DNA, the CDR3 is TGTGCCAGTAGTTACGGACAGGGGTACGAGCAGTACTTC. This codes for CASSYGQGYEQYF.

DNA of the CDR3: TGCGCCAGCAGCACGGACGGAACCACAGATACGCAGTATTTT. It translates to CASSTDGTTDTQYF. The rearrangement links TRBV5-1 to TRBJ2-3; D gene ambiguous. The V gene's germline CDR1 is SGHRS and CDR2 YFSETQ. The CDR3 runs 14 residues. V was clipped by 4 bases and J by 2 bases, with 11 bases between them.

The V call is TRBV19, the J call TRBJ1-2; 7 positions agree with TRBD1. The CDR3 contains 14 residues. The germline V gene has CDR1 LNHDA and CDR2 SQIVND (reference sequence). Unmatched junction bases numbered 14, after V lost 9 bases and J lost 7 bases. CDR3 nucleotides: TGTGCCAGCACCACTGACAGGGCCCGTCGTGGCTACACCTTC. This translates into CASTTDRARRGYTF. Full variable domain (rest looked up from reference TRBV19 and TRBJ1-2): DGGITQSPKYLFRKEGQNVTLSCEQNLNHDAMYWYRQDPGQGLRLIYYSQIVNDFQKGDIAEGYSVSREKKESFPLTVTSAQKNPTAFYLCASTTDRARRGYTFGSGTRLTVV.

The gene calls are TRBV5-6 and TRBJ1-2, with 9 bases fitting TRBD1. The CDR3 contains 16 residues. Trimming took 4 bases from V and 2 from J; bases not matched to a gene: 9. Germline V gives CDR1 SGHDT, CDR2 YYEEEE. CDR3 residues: CASSLGGTGYNYGYTF. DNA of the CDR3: TGTGCCAGCAGCCTTGGCGGGACAGGGTACAACTATGGCTACACCTTC. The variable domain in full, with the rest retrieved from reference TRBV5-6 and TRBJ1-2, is DAGVTQSPTHLIKTRGQQVTLRCSPKSGHDTVSWYQQALGQGPQFIFQYYEEEERQRGNFPDRFSGHQFPNYSSELNVNALLLGDSALYLCASSLGGTGYNYGYTFGSGTRLTVV.

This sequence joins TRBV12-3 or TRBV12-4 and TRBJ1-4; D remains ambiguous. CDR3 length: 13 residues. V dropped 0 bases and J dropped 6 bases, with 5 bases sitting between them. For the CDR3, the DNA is TGTGCCAGCAGTTTAGCGACGGATGAAAAACTGTTTTTT. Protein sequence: CASSLATDEKLFF.

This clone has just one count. The CDR3, as DNA: TGCGCCAGCAGCTTGGGGCAGGTGAACACCGGGGAGCTGTTTTTT. Residues: CASSLGQVNTGELFF. This sequence joins TRBV5-1 and TRBJ2-2; D gene unclear. V lost 0 bases, J lost 1 base, and 7 bases lay in between. The germline CDR1 and CDR2 sequences are SGHRS and YFSETQ. This CDR3 is 15 amino acids long.

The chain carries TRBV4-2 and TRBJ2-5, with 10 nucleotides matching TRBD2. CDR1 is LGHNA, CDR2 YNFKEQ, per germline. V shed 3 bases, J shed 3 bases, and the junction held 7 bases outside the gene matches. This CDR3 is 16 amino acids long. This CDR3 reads CASSHGEAGGKETQYF. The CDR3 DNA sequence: TGTGCCAGCAGCCATGGGGAAGCGGGAGGGAAAGAGACCCAGTACTTC.

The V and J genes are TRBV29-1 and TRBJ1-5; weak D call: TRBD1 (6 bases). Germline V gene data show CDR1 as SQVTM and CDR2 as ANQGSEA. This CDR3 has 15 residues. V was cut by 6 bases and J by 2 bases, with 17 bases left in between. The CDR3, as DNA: TGCAGCGTAGGGGAGGGGGTGATTGGCAATCAGCCCCAGCATTTT. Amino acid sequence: CSVGEGVIGNQPQHF.

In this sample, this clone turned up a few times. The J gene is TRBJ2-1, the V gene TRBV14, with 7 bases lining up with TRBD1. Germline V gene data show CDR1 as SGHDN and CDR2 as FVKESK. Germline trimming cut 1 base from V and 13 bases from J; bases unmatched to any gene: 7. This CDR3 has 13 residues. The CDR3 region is CASSQGIDRVQFF. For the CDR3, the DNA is TGTGCCAGCAGCCAAGGAATCGACAGGGTACAGTTCTTC.

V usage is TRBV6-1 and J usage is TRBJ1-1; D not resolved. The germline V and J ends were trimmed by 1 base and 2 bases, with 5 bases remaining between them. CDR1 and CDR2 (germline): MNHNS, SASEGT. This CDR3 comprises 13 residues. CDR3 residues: CASSEVLNTEAFF. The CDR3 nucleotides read TGTGCCAGCAGTGAAGTGCTTAACACTGAAGCTTTCTTT.

The CDR3 sequence: CASSTGTGNGNTIYF. For the CDR3, the DNA is TGTGCCAGCTCGACCGGGACAGGGAATGGAAACACCATATATTTT. The chain uses TRBV18 and TRBJ1-3, with 9 bases lining up with TRBD1. Germline V gives CDR1 KGHSH, CDR2 LQKENI. The ends lost 6 bases at V and 3 bases at J; junction bases unmatched: 6. CDR3 length equals 15 residues.